This passage covers 22 T cell receptor beta chains from one sample sequenced in a study of OX40 agonist ivuxolimab in advanced cancers. Clones were read by immunoSEQ multiplex PCR, and TCRdb kept only the in-frame ones, dropping some. The sample contains about 64,000 clones, roughly 85% of which appear only once. This specimen was CD4+ or CD8+ T cells sorted from blood, taken in a trial of the OX40 agonist ivuxolimab. The source is an adult with an advanced solid tumor such as melanoma, head and neck, liver or kidney cancer.

A word on this clone: The junction departs from germline at one end; a sequencing error may be responsible. J is TRBJ2-1 and V is TRBV2; 7 nucleotides match TRBD2. This CDR3 contains 13 residues. Per germline, CDR1 SNHLY and CDR2 FYNNEI. The CDR3 region is CASNEREGGEQFF. The CDR3 region has the DNA TGTGCCAGCAATGAAAGGGAGGGCGGTGAGCAGTTCTTC.

The chain couples TRBV7-3 to TRBJ2-1, with D maybe TRBD1 (5 bases). CDR3 length equals 13 residues. The V end lost 2 bases, the J end lost 7 bases, and 9 bases lay between the germline ends. CDR1 and CDR2 (germline): SGHTA, FQGTGA. The CDR3 spells CASSLGAANEQFF. As DNA, the CDR3 is TGTGCCAGCAGCTTAGGGGCAGCGAATGAGCAGTTCTTC.

J is TRBJ2-5 and V is TRBV7-2, with TRBD1 as a possible D gene (6 bases). The CDR3 runs 14 residues. Trimming removed 5 bases from V and 4 bases from J, with 14 bases in between. Germline loops: CDR1 SGHTA, CDR2 FQGNSA. CDR3 sequence: CASSPSQGSETQYF. The CDR3 DNA is TGTGCCAGCAGCCCTTCCCAGGGGTCAGAGACCCAGTACTTC.

The chain uses TRBV6-1 and TRBJ1-5; D gene uncertain. The CDR3 has 13 residues. Germline V gene sequence: CDR1 MNHNS, CDR2 SASEGT. Trimming took off 2 bases at V and 5 bases at J, with 7 bases between the two ends. The CDR3 spells CASSETIYQPQHF. The CDR3 nucleotides read TGTGCCAGCAGTGAAACTATATATCAGCCCCAGCATTTT.

The gene calls are TRBV18 and TRBJ2-7; D is ambiguous. This CDR3 spans 13 amino acids. Germline V gene lookup returns CDR1 KGHSH and CDR2 LQKENI. Trimming removed 0 bases at V and 2 bases at J, with 5 bases between. CDR3 DNA sequence: TGTGCCAGCTCACCACCAGGAGCCTACGAGCAGTACTTC. Its translation: CASSPPGAYEQYF.

J is TRBJ2-7 and V is TRBV6-5; 7 nucleotides match TRBD2. The CDR3 length is 14 residues. The V segment lost 5 bases and the J segment 1 base; nucleotides outside the gene matches: 5. From germline, CDR1 is MNHEY and CDR2 SVGAGI. Written as DNA, the CDR3 is TGTGCCAGCAGTGATCCGGGACTATCCTACGAGCAGTACTTC. Its protein is CASSDPGLSYEQYF.

The chain couples TRBV27 to TRBJ2-3; 11 nucleotides agree with TRBD2. The J segment lost 0 bases and the V segment lost 2 bases, leaving 10 bases of the junction unmatched. This CDR3 region has 19 residues. Germline V gives CDR1 MNHEY, CDR2 SMNVEV (reference sequence). The CDR3 region is CASSLLIGTSGLSTDTQYF. The CDR3 DNA reads TGTGCCAGCAGTTTACTGATCGGGACTAGCGGTCTTAGCACAGATACGCAGTATTTT.

The chain links TRBV29-1 to TRBJ1-2, with 7 bases matching TRBD1. The CDR3 loop spans 14 amino acids. The junction had 6 bases not matched to a gene; V was cut back by 3 bases and J by 2 bases. Germline CDR1 is SQVTM and CDR2 is ANQGSEA. The CDR3: CSVDNRGLNYGYTF. The CDR3 coding sequence is TGCAGCGTTGATAATAGGGGGCTAAACTATGGCTACACCTTC. The full variable domain, in which reference TRBV29-1 and TRBJ1-2 provide the parts outside the CDR3, is SAVISQKPSRDICQRGTSLTIQCQVDSQVTMMFWYRQQPGQSLTLIATANQGSEATYESGFVIDKFPISRPNLTFSTLTVSNMSPEDSSIYLCSVDNRGLNYGYTFGSGTRLTVV.

V is TRBV7-2 and J is TRBJ1-4; D ambiguous. The CDR3 is 15 residues long. Germline-derived CDR1 and CDR2 are SGHTA and FQGNSA. Trimming removed 2 bases at V and 4 bases at J, with 11 bases between. DNA of the CDR3: TGTGCCAGCAGCTTATGGGTGGGGTTTAATGAAAAACTGTTTTTT. Translating gives CASSLWVGFNEKLFF.

The chain couples TRBV30 to TRBJ1-1, with D possibly matching TRBD1 (5 bases). Deletions cut 4 bases from V and 6 bases from J, with 15 bases between. Germline V gene data show CDR1 as GTSNPN and CDR2 as SVGIG (reference sequence). The CDR3 totals 13 residues. In nucleotides, the CDR3 is TGTGCCTGGATGCTCGGGGGTTCAGCTGAAGCTTTCTTT. Residues: CAWMLGGSAEAFF.

The chain recombines TRBV28 with TRBJ1-5; D is unclear. Germline V CDR1 and CDR2: MDHEN, SYDVKM. Trimming left V 5 bases short and J 8 bases short, with 16 bases between. The CDR3 extends over 14 amino acids. CDR3 bases: TGTGCCAGCAGTACCGGGCCAGGATTGAAGCCCCAGCATTTT. Translating gives CASSTGPGLKPQHF.

The gene calls are TRBV27 and TRBJ2-3, with 11 nucleotides matching TRBD2. Germline V gene data show CDR1 as MNHEY and CDR2 as SMNVEV (reference sequence). The V gene end was trimmed by 4 bases and the J gene end by 0 bases; junction bases not matched to a gene: 3. The CDR3 loop spans 16 amino acids. This CDR3 is CASSSLAGGSTDTQYF. CDR3 nucleotides: TGTGCCAGCAGTTCCCTAGCGGGGGGCAGCACAGATACGCAGTATTTT.

This clone was observed once. This chain uses TRBV27 with TRBJ2-1, with 9 bases identical to TRBD2. Germline trimming cut 5 bases from V and 12 bases from J; bases unmatched to any gene: 8. Germline V gene lookup returns CDR1 MNHEY and CDR2 SMNVEV (reference sequence). The CDR3 has 13 residues. The CDR3, as DNA: TGTGCCAGCAGTCAAGAAGAAGCGGGAGGGCAGTTCTTC. Residues: CASSQEEAGGQFF.

The gene calls are TRBV5-4 and TRBJ2-3; 15 bases line up with TRBD2. Trimming cost V 3 bases and J 4 bases; bases outside gene matches: 12. The length of the CDR3 is 19 residues. CDR1 is SGHNT and CDR2 is YYREEE in the germline V gene (reference sequence). CDR3 bases: TGTGCCAGCAGCTCTCCGGGGACTAGCGGGGGGCCCGATTCAGATACGCAGTATTTT. Amino acids: CASSSPGTSGGPDSDTQYF. The whole variable domain, filled in from reference TRBV5-4 and TRBJ2-3, reads ETGVTQSPTHLIKTRGQQVTLRCSSQSGHNTVSWYQQALGQGPQFIFQYYREEENGRGNFPPRFSGLQFPNYSSELNVNALELDDSALYLCASSSPGTSGGPDSDTQYFGPGTRLTVL.

The V call is TRBV20-1, the J call TRBJ1-4, with a weak D call TRBD1 (6 bases). The CDR3 covers 11 residues. The germline V and J ends were trimmed by 5 bases and 5 bases, with 6 bases remaining between them. The germline CDR1 and CDR2 sequences are DFQATT and SNEGSKA (reference sequence). Written as DNA, the CDR3 is TGCAGTGCTGGACAGAATGAAAAACTGTTTTTT. This encodes CSAGQNEKLFF.

The genes are TRBV5-1 and TRBJ2-5; D may be TRBD2 (6 bases). Trimming stripped 4 bases from V and 4 bases from J, with 14 bases between. Germline V gene sequence: CDR1 SGHRS, CDR2 YFSETQ. The CDR3 totals 14 residues. The CDR3 reads CASSEGGRTETQYF. Here the CDR3 DNA reads TGCGCCAGCAGCGAAGGAGGGAGGACAGAGACCCAGTACTTC.

Concerning this clone: Since a much larger clone is just one base distant, this may be a read error. The chain recombines TRBV5-6 with TRBJ2-6, with 8 bases aligning to TRBD1. Looked up from germline, CDR1 is SGHDT and CDR2 is YYEEEE. J gave up 2 bases and V 3 bases, and 1 base lay outside the gene matches. CDR3 length: 15 amino acids. CDR3 in DNA: TGTGCCAGCAGCTCAGGGGGCGCTGGGGCCAACGTCCTGACTTTC. Amino acids: CASSSGGAGANVLTF.

This chain links TRBV6-6 with TRBJ2-2; 12 bases are shared with TRBD2. The germline V gene has CDR1 MNHNY and CDR2 SVGAGI (reference sequence). Germline trimming cut 2 bases from V and 5 bases from J; bases unmatched to any gene: 3. This CDR3 spans 16 amino acids. CDR3 bases: TGTGCCAGCAGTTACGGACTAGCGGGGCTAACCGGGGAGCTGTTTTTT. Translated, it gives CASSYGLAGLTGELFF.

The chain carries TRBV7-2 and TRBJ2-5, with TRBD2 identical over 7 bases. V lost 5 bases and J lost 2; bases outside the gene matches: 17. The germline CDR1 and CDR2 sequences are SGHTA and FQGNSA. This CDR3 is built from 18 residues. CDR3 in DNA: TGTGCCAGCAGCCCACGATCTCGGGGCGGGAGCTCACAAGAGACCCAGTACTTC. Translating it yields CASSPRSRGGSSQETQYF.

J is TRBJ2-3 and V is TRBV7-2; 7 nucleotides agree with TRBD1. The CDR3 is 12 residues long. In germline, CDR1 is SGHTA, CDR2 FQGNSA. With 4 bases clipped from V and 9 bases from J, the junction kept 4 bases outside the gene matches. CDR3 bases: TGTGCCAGCAGCTCTTCGACAGGGACGCAGTATTTT. Translating it yields CASSSSTGTQYF.

J is TRBJ2-7 and V is TRBV14; tentatively, D is TRBD2 (6 bases). This CDR3 is 15 amino acids long. Trimming removed 4 bases from V and 2 bases from J, with 15 bases in between. The germline V gene encodes CDR1 SGHDN and CDR2 FVKESK. Here the CDR3 DNA reads TGTGCCAGCAGCCCCCCCCCTAGCGCCGCCTACGAGCAGTACTTC. Residues: CASSPPPSAAYEQYF.

The chain has TRBV9 and TRBJ2-3, with D perhaps matching TRBD2 (6 bases). CDR3 length equals 13 residues. Looked up from germline, CDR1 is SGDLS and CDR2 is YYNGEE. With 6 bases removed from V and 4 bases from J, the gap between germline ends came to 12 bases. CDR3 nucleotides: TGTGCCAGCAACCGGAGGGAACCAGATACGCAGTATTTT. This gives the protein CASNRREPDTQYF.